This T cell receptor beta chain was captured by sequencing in a study of cytomegalovirus exposure and HLA in healthy donors. The overall study: Unique TCRs numbering around 85 million, obtained from HLA-typed donors, made up an early data release.

Points on this clone: No antigen is known for it.

Study findings and constraints: Reportedly, fewer N-insertions than the roughly 700-donor mean appeared in an Asian-associated ancestry cluster in a later analysis. Evidence from a later analysis indicated that most CMV-associated TCR beta chains looked HLA-restricted. When presence/absence was analysed, sequencing depth was taken to be roughly uniform across donors.

13 Jbeta primers and 60 Vbeta primers were used for the PCR. The assay was immunoSEQ multiplex PCR, and TCRdb's table has in-frame clones only and misses some. In the table there are 200,000 to 250,000 clones, around 76% of which are singletons. In germline, CDR1 is MNHNS, CDR2 SASEGT. The CDR3 contains 15 residues. Germline trimming cut 3 bases from V and 3 bases from J; bases unmatched to any gene: 6. The sample comprised PBMCs. The chain employs TRBV6-1 and TRBJ2-7, with 9 positions matching TRBD2. The sequence was obtained from a man younger than 30 in good health and CMV-seronegative. CDR3 sequence: CASSEAGGRVYEQYF. DNA for the CDR3: TGTGCCAGCAGTGAGGCGGGCGGGAGGGTCTACGAGCAGTACTTC.